The next 24 T cell receptor beta chains were all read from a single sample in a study of cytomegalovirus exposure and HLA in healthy donors. The PCR contained 60 Vbeta and 13 Jbeta primers. Profiled with immunoSEQ multiplex PCR; TCRdb holds only in-frame clones, not every one. The sample contains about 25,000 clones, 60% to 80% of which appear only once. The specimen was PBMCs. These TCRs come from a male donor in good health and CMV-seronegative.

This clone was seen a handful of times. The chain carries TRBV4-3 and TRBJ1-4, with a tentative D call TRBD1 (6 bases). Germline lookup yields CDR1 LGHNA and CDR2 YSLEER. The V end lost 0 bases, the J end lost 4 bases, and 9 bases lay between the germline ends. The CDR3 totals 15 residues. The DNA for the CDR3 is TGCGCCAGCAGCCAAGATAGCAGGGGTAATGAAAAACTGTTTTTT. It translates to CASSQDSRGNEKLFF.

The chain joins TRBV28 to TRBJ2-7, with TRBD2 identical over 10 bases. V dropped 4 bases and J dropped 12; count of bases not matched to a gene: 12. The CDR3 runs to 14 residues. Germline assignment: CDR1 MDHEN and CDR2 SYDVKM. The CDR3 coding sequence is TGTGCCAGCAGTTCTTTCGGGACTAGCGAGAAGGGGTACTTC. Its translation is CASSSFGTSEKGYF.

Remarks on this clone: An end of the junction does not agree with germline; a read error may underlie this. The gene calls are TRBV28 and TRBJ2-7, with 10 bases aligning to TRBD2. CDR1 and CDR2 from the germline V gene are MDHEN and SYDVKM. The CDR3 is 16 amino acids. The CDR3 region has the DNA TGTGCCAGCACTTTAGCGGGAGGTGGGGGTCTTTGGGAGCAGTACTTC. Translated: CASTLAGGGGLWEQYF.

J is TRBJ2-3 and V is TRBV7-9, with 7 positions matching TRBD1. Germline V gene sequence: CDR1 SEHNR, CDR2 FQNEAQ (reference sequence). The CDR3 length is 16 residues. V dropped 1 base and J dropped 0; count of bases not matched to a gene: 4. The CDR3 DNA is TGTGCCAGCAGCTTAGGGGACAGACCTAGCACAGATACGCAGTATTTT. Its protein is CASSLGDRPSTDTQYF.

V gene TRBV2 combines with J gene TRBJ1-1; 9 bases map to TRBD1. The junction had 12 bases not matched to a gene; V was cut back by 2 bases and J by 11 bases. Germline loops: CDR1 SNHLY, CDR2 FYNNEI. This CDR3 contains 15 residues. The CDR3 spells CASSETPTGGEWAFF. The CDR3 region has the DNA TGTGCCAGCAGTGAAACCCCCACAGGGGGCGAATGGGCTTTCTTT.

This rearrangement joins TRBV2 to TRBJ1-1, with unresolved D. The CDR3 is made up of 12 amino acids. CDR1 is SNHLY, CDR2 FYNNEI, per germline. V lost 8 bases and J 6 bases, leaving 13 bases between the germline ends. The CDR3 bases are TGTGCCAGCGTACTGTCAGACTCTGAAGCTTTCTTT. Encoded protein: CASVLSDSEAFF. Supplemented by reference TRBV2 and TRBJ1-1, the full variable domain reads EPEVTQTPSHQVTQMGQEVILRCVPISNHLYFYWYRQILGQKVEFLVSFYNNEISEKSEIFDDQFSVERPDGSNFTLKIRSTKLEDSAMYFCASVLSDSEAFFGQGTRLTVV.

The chain uses TRBV28 and TRBJ2-1, with 11 nucleotides matching TRBD2. Germline V gives CDR1 MDHEN, CDR2 SYDVKM. The V and J ends lost 5 bases and 6 bases, in that order; junction bases with no gene match: 12. The CDR3 contains 17 residues. The CDR3 DNA reads as TGTGCCAGCAGTGCCGGAGTGGGGACTAGCGGATTCAATGAGCAGTTCTTC. Translated: CASSAGVGTSGFNEQFF.

The chain carries TRBV6-6 and TRBJ2-3; TRBD2 aligns across 11 bases. Unmatched junction bases numbered 2, after V lost 4 bases and J lost 2 bases. The germline gives CDR1 MNHNY, CDR2 SVGAGI (reference sequence). The CDR3 runs to 15 residues. This CDR3 is CASSWTSGYTDTQYF. The CDR3 DNA reads as TGTGCCAGCAGTTGGACTAGCGGGTACACAGATACGCAGTATTTT.

The chain employs TRBV29-1 and TRBJ1-5; no firm D call. From germline, CDR1 is SQVTM and CDR2 ANQGSEA. The CDR3 contains 13 residues. The V gene lost 4 bases and the J gene lost 4 bases, with 11 bases spanning the gap. The CDR3 here is CSVAGQVNQPQHF. CDR3 nucleotide sequence: TGCAGCGTTGCAGGTCAGGTTAATCAGCCCCAGCATTTT.

This chain connects TRBV4-2 to TRBJ1-5; 8 bases line up with TRBD1. The CDR3 is made up of 16 amino acids. Per the germline V gene, CDR1 is LGHNA and CDR2 is YNFKEQ. The V gene end was trimmed by 0 bases and the J gene end by 2 bases; junction bases not matched to a gene: 3. CDR3: CASSQEDRAGNQPQHF. The CDR3 nucleotides are TGTGCCAGCAGCCAAGAGGACAGGGCGGGCAATCAGCCCCAGCATTTT.

The chain links TRBV7-9 to TRBJ1-2; 9 bases are a match to TRBD1. Looked up from germline, CDR1 is SEHNR and CDR2 is FQNEAQ (reference sequence). V trimming: 4 bases; J trimming: 8 bases; junction bases outside the gene matches: 5. The CDR3 loop spans 13 amino acids. CDR3 sequence: CASSYTGGGGYTF. For the CDR3, the DNA is TGTGCCAGCAGCTATACAGGGGGCGGGGGCTACACCTTC. Together with reference TRBV7-9 and TRBJ1-2, the CDR3 gives the full variable domain: DTGVSQNPRHKITKRGQNVTFRCDPISEHNRLYWYRQTLGQGPEFLTYFQNEAQLEKSRLLSDRFSAERPKGSFSTLEIQRTEQGDSAMYLCASSYTGGGGYTFGSGTRLTVV.

The V gene is TRBV28, the J gene TRBJ2-2, with TRBD1 matching 8 bases. The CDR3 is 18 amino acids. CDR1 and CDR2 from the germline V gene are MDHEN and SYDVKM. Trimming took 1 base from V and 6 from J; bases not matched to a gene: 13. Here the CDR3 DNA reads TGTGCCAGCAGTTTATCCACCTCGGCAGGGGGCAAGGCCGGGGAGCTGTTTTTT. As protein: CASSLSTSAGGKAGELFF.

This chain links TRBV28 with TRBJ2-3; TRBD2 agrees at 14 bases. Trimming cost V 9 bases and J 3 bases; bases outside gene matches: 8. This CDR3 has 16 residues. Germline CDR1 is MDHEN and CDR2 is SYDVKM. As DNA, the CDR3 is TGTGCCAGTACGACTAGCGGGAGGGCGGGGACAGATACGCAGTATTTT. Translation gives CASTTSGRAGTDTQYF. Combining the CDR3 with reference TRBV28 and TRBJ2-3 gives the whole variable domain DVKVTQSSRYLVKRTGEKVFLECVQDMDHENMFWYRQDPGLGLRLIYFSYDVKMKEKGDIPEGYSVSREKKERFSLILESASTNQTSMYLCASTTSGRAGTDTQYFGPGTRLTVL.

The rearrangement uses TRBV5-1 and TRBJ1-1; D is unclear. This CDR3 is 14 amino acids long. V lost 0 bases and J 8 bases, leaving 14 bases between the germline ends. Looked up from germline, CDR1 is SGHRS and CDR2 is YFSETQ. CDR3 sequence reads: CASSLEAITGEAFF. DNA of the CDR3: TGCGCCAGCAGCTTGGAAGCGATCACGGGAGAAGCTTTCTTT. Full variable domain (outside the CDR3, taken from reference TRBV5-1 and TRBJ1-1): KAGVTQTPRYLIKTRGQQVTLSCSPISGHRSVSWYQQTPGQGLQFLFEYFSETQRNKGNFPGRFSGRQFSNSRSEMNVSTLELGDSALYLCASSLEAITGEAFFGQGTRLTVV.

The rearrangement links TRBV6-5 to TRBJ2-7, with a possible D match to TRBD2 (6 bases). Per the germline V gene, CDR1 is MNHEY and CDR2 is SVGAGI. This CDR3 comprises 15 residues. V lost 0 bases and J lost 2, with 11 bases in between. The CDR3 region is CASSYSQIAAYEQYF. The DNA for the CDR3 is TGTGCCAGCAGTTACTCGCAAATAGCGGCCTACGAGCAGTACTTC.

Worth noting for this clone: Sequence at one end of the junction differs from germline and may be a read error. This chain uses TRBV27 with TRBJ2-5; 7 bases are shared with TRBD2. The CDR3 runs to 15 residues. CDR1 is MNHEY and CDR2 is SMNVEV in the germline V gene (reference sequence). Written as DNA, the CDR3 is TGTGCCAGCAGTTTCCGCCGGGGGGAACAAGAGGCCCAGTACTTC. It is translated as CASSFRRGEQEAQYF.

The J gene is TRBJ2-3, the V gene TRBV5-1, with a possible D match to TRBD2 (6 bases). Germline CDR1 is SGHRS and CDR2 is YFSETQ. This CDR3 has 14 residues. Trimming pared 9 bases from V and 3 bases from J, leaving 17 bases between. CDR3 DNA sequence: TGCGCCACTTCGACGGGAGAAAGGACAGATACGCAGTATTTT. Translated, it gives CATSTGERTDTQYF.

The chain has TRBV19 and TRBJ2-5; 11 bases match TRBD2. V shed 4 bases, J shed 1 base, and the junction held 8 bases outside the gene matches. Germline lookup yields CDR1 LNHDA and CDR2 SQIVND (reference sequence). The CDR3 consists of 17 residues. The CDR3 DNA sequence: TGTGCCAGTAGTAACACCGGGACTAGCGGAAGCCAAGAGACCCAGTACTTC. Translating gives CASSNTGTSGSQETQYF.

This chain connects TRBV19 to TRBJ2-2; D may be TRBD2 (6 bases). This CDR3 comprises 15 residues. With 3 bases removed from V and 1 base from J, the gap between germline ends came to 9 bases. The V gene's germline CDR1 is LNHDA and CDR2 SQIVND (reference sequence). The CDR3 DNA reads as TGTGCCAGTAGTATTATTAGCGGGAACACCGGGGAGCTGTTTTTT. Amino acid sequence: CASSIISGNTGELFF.

The chain combines TRBV9 with TRBJ2-2; the match to TRBD1 covers 7 bases. Germline values: CDR1 SGDLS, CDR2 YYNGEE. This CDR3 contains 17 residues. Unmatched junction bases numbered 5, after V lost 0 bases and J lost 0 bases. CDR3: CASSVAQGTANTGELFF. CDR3 DNA: TGTGCCAGCAGCGTAGCTCAGGGGACAGCGAACACCGGGGAGCTGTTTTTT.

V usage is TRBV7-8 and J usage is TRBJ2-3; no clear D gene. Looked up from germline, CDR1 is SGHVS and CDR2 is FQNEAQ. V lost 1 base and J lost 2, with 16 bases in between. CDR3 length: 17 residues. The CDR3 region is CASSLGRVIGSTDTQYF. DNA for the CDR3: TGTGCCAGCAGCTTAGGTCGGGTGATAGGCTCCACAGATACGCAGTATTTT.

This sequence joins TRBV6-4 and TRBJ2-1, with TRBD1 matching over 7 bases. Trimming took 2 bases from V and 9 from J; bases not matched to a gene: 7. The V gene's germline CDR1 is MRHNA and CDR2 SNTAGT. The CDR3 contains 14 residues. CDR3 DNA sequence: TGTGCCAGCAGTGACGGTGAGGGGGCTACTGAGCAGTTCTTC. The encoded protein is CASSDGEGATEQFF.

The chain recombines TRBV19 with TRBJ2-3; maybe TRBD1 (6 bases). Germline V gene lookup returns CDR1 LNHDA and CDR2 SQIVND (reference sequence). V was clipped by 4 bases and J by 0 bases, with 11 bases between them. This CDR3 region has 15 residues. The CDR3: CASSTLGASTDTQYF. CDR3 coding DNA: TGTGCCAGTAGTACGCTGGGGGCCAGCACAGATACGCAGTATTTT.

The chain employs TRBV7-6 and TRBJ2-1, with 8 nucleotides matching TRBD2. This CDR3 region has 13 residues. Germline lookup yields CDR1 SGHVS and CDR2 FNYEAQ. V was clipped by 3 bases and J by 10 bases; unmatched bases: 5. CDR3 nucleotide sequence: TGTGCCAGCAGCTTCTCCGGGGGGGCCGAGCAGTTCTTC. It is translated as CASSFSGGAEQFF. The whole variable domain, remainder taken from reference TRBV7-6 and TRBJ2-1, is GAGVSQSPRYKVTKRGQDVALRCDPISGHVSLYWYRQALGQGPEFLTYFNYEAQQDKSGLPNDRFSAERPEGSISTLTIQRTEQRDSAMYRCASSFSGGAEQFFGPGTRLTVL.